The clone carrying this T cell receptor (beta chain) was observed at least ten times. From germline, CDR1 is DFQATT and CDR2 SNEGSKA (reference sequence). CDR3 length: 17 residues. Trimming took 2 bases from V and 2 from J; bases not matched to a gene: 11. MiXCR, run by TCRdb on the multiplex PCR reads, gives a single entry per CDR3 protein. The sample carries over 100,000 distinct CDR3 sequences, approximately 20% recorded once. Axillary draining lymph nodes of breast cancer patients supplied the node samples. These data come from a study of breast tumors, draining lymph nodes, adjacent tissues. Sequenced: axillary lymph node tissue. This clonotype was obtained from a female donor with breast cancer. Some clones in this sample may be carry-over from other donors' samples. The chain is built from TRBV20-1 and TRBJ2-2; 7 nucleotides agree with TRBD1. CDR3: CSARPSPGQRNTGELFF. CDR3 sequence (DNA): TGCAGTGCTAGACCATCACCGGGACAGCGAAACACCGGGGAGCTGTTTTTT.